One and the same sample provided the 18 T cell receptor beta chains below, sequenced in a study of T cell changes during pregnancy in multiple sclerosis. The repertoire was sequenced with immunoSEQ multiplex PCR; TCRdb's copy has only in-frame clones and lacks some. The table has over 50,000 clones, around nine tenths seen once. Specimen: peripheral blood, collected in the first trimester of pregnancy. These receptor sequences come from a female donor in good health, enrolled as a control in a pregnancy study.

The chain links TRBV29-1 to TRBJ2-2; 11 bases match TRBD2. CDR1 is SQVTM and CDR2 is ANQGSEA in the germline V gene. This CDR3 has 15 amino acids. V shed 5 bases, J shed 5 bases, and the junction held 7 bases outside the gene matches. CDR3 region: CSVTRLAGMTGELFF. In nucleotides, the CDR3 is TGCAGCGTTACTAGACTAGCGGGGATGACCGGGGAGCTGTTTTTT.

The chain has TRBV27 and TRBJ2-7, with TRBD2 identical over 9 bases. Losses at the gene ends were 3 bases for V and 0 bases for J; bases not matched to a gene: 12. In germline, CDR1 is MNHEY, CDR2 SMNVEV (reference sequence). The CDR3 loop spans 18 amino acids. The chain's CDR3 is CASSFEGGRAISSYEQYF. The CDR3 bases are TGTGCCAGCAGTTTCGAGGGCGGGAGGGCGATCAGCTCCTACGAGCAGTACTTC.

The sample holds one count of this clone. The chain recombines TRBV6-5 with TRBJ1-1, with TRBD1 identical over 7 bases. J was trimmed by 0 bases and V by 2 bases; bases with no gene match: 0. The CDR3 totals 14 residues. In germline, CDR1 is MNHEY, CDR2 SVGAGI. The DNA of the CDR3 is TGTGCCAGCAGTTACGACAGGGTGAACACTGAAGCTTTCTTT. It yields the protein CASSYDRVNTEAFF.

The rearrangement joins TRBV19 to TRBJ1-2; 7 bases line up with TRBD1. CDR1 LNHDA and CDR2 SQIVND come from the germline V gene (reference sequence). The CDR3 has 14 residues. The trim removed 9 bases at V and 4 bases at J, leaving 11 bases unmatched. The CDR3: CASTAQTGTYGYTF. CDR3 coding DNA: TGTGCCAGCACCGCGCAGACAGGGACCTATGGCTACACCTTC. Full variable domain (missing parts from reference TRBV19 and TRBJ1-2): DGGITQSPKYLFRKEGQNVTLSCEQNLNHDAMYWYRQDPGQGLRLIYYSQIVNDFQKGDIAEGYSVSREKKESFPLTVTSAQKNPTAFYLCASTAQTGTYGYTFGSGTRLTVV.

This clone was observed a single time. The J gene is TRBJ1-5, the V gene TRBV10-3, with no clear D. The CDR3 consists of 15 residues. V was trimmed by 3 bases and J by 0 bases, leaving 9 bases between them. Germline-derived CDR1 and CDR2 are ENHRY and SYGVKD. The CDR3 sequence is CAISEGGYSNQPQHF. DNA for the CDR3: TGTGCCATCAGTGAAGGAGGTTATAGCAATCAGCCCCAGCATTTT.

For the CDR3, the DNA is TGTGCCAGCAGCTTAGGTACAGGGGGGAACAATGAGCAGTTCTTC. It translates to CASSLGTGGNNEQFF. The V and J genes are TRBV7-6 and TRBJ2-1; 8 bases are a match to TRBD1. Germline V gene lookup returns CDR1 SGHVS and CDR2 FNYEAQ. Trimming cost V 1 base and J 5 bases; bases outside gene matches: 4. The CDR3 loop spans 15 amino acids.

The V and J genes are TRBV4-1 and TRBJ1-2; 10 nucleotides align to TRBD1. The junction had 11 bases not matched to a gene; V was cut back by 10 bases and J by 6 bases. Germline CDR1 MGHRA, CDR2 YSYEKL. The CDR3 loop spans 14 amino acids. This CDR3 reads CANNPTGGLDGYTF. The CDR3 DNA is TGCGCCAACAACCCGACAGGGGGCCTCGATGGCTACACCTTC.

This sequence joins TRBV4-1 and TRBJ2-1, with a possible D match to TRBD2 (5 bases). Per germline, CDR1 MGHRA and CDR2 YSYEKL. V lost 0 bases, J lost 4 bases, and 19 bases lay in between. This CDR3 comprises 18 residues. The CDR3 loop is CASSQDSQQRRPYNEQFF. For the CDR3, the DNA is TGCGCCAGCAGCCAAGATTCTCAGCAGCGGCGACCATACAATGAGCAGTTCTTC.

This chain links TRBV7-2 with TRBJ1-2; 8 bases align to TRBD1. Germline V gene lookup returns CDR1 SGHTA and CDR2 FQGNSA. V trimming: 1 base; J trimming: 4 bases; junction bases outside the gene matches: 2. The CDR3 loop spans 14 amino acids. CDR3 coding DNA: TGTGCCAGCAGCTTAGTAGACAGGGGCTATGGCTACACCTTC. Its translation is CASSLVDRGYGYTF.

The CDR3 DNA reads TGCAGCGTTGCTGGGACTAGCGGGTACGAGCAGTACTTC. The encoded protein is CSVAGTSGYEQYF. The rearrangement links TRBV29-1 to TRBJ2-7, with 12 bases that match TRBD2. This CDR3 has 13 amino acids. Unmatched junction bases numbered 2, after V lost 4 bases and J lost 4 bases. The germline gives CDR1 SQVTM, CDR2 ANQGSEA.

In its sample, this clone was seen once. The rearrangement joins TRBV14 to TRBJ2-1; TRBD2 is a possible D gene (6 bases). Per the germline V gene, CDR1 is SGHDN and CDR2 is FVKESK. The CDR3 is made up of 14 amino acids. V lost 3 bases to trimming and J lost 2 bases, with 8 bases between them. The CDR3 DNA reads TGTGCCAGCAGCCAGACTAGTCCCTACAATGAGCAGTTCTTC. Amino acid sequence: CASSQTSPYNEQFF. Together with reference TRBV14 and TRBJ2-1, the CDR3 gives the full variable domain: EAGVTQFPSHSVIEKGQTVTLRCDPISGHDNLYWYRRVMGKEIKFLLHFVKESKQDESGMPNNRFLAERTGGTYSTLKVQPAELEDSGVYFCASSQTSPYNEQFFGPGTRLTVL.

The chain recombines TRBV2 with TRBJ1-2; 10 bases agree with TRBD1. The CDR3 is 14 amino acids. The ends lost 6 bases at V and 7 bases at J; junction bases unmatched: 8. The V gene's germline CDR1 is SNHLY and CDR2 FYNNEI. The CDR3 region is CASRRRDRGSGYTF. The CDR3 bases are TGTGCCAGCAGGAGGCGGGACAGGGGATCTGGCTACACCTTC.

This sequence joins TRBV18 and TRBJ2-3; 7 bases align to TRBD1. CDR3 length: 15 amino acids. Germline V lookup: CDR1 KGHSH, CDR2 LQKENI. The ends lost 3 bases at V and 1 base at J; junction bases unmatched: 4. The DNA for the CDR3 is TGTGCCAGCTCACCGCGAGACAGGGGCACAGATACGCAGTATTTT. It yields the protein CASSPRDRGTDTQYF.

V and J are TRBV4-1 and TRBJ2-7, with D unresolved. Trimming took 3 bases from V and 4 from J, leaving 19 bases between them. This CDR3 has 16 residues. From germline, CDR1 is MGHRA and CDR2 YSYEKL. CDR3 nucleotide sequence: TGCGCCAGCAGCCAGAGGCCGATAGATTCCCGTTACGAGCAGTACTTC. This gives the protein CASSQRPIDSRYEQYF.

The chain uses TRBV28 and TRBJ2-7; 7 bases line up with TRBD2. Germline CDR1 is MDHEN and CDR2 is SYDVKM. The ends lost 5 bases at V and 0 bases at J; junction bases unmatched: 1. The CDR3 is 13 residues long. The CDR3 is CASSRGVSYEQYF. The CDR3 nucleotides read TGTGCCAGCAGTCGGGGGGTCTCCTACGAGCAGTACTTC.

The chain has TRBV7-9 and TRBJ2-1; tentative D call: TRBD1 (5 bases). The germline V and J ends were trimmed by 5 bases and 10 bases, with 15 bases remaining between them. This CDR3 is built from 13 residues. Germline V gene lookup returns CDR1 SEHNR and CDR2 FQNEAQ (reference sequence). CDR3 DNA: TGTGCCAGCAGCATATACCAAACAGGCGAGCAGTTCTTC. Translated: CASSIYQTGEQFF.

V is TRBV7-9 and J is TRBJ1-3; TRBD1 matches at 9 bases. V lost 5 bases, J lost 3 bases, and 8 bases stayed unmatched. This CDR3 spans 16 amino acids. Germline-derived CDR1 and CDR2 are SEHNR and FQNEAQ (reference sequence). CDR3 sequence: CASSQSPGQGGNTIYF. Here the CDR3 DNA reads TGTGCCAGCAGCCAAAGCCCGGGACAGGGTGGAAACACCATATATTTT.

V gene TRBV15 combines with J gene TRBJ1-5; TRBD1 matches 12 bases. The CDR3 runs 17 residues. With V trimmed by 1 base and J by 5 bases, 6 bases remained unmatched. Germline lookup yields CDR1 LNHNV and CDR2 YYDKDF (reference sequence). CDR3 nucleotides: TGTGCCACCAGCAGAGGGGACAGGGGGCTGAGAGATCAGCCCCAGCATTTT. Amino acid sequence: CATSRGDRGLRDQPQHF. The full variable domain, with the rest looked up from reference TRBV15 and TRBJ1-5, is DAMVIQNPRYQVTQFGKPVTLSCSQTLNHNVMYWYQQKSSQAPKLLFHYYDKDFNNEADTPDNFQSRRPNTSFCFLDIRSPGLGDTAMYLCATSRGDRGLRDQPQHFGDGTRLSIL.